Following are 12 T cell receptor beta chains from one sample sequenced in a study of T cells after yellow fever vaccination. TCRdb re-called the 5' RACE reads through MiXCR, storing one row per CDR3 protein. Here the sample spans 25,000 or so distinct CDR3 sequences, under 5.5% being singletons. This sample comprised PBMCs, either bulk or a sorted T-cell subset (CD4+, CD8+, memory, or dextramer-sorted; not recorded which), obtained on the day of the yellow fever booster vaccination. These receptors all stem from a man aged 18 to 30 who received the YFV17D yellow fever vaccine.

This clonotype was observed at least ten times. This chain uses TRBV7-2 with TRBJ2-3; D remains ambiguous. Germline loops: CDR1 SGHTA, CDR2 FQGNSA. V lost 1 base and J 6 bases, leaving 5 bases between the germline ends. This CDR3 region has 12 residues. CDR3 sequence: CASSLVGDTQYF. For the CDR3, the DNA is TGTGCCAGCAGCTTAGTAGGGGATACGCAGTATTTT.

This clonotype was seen ten or more times. The gene calls are TRBV30 and TRBJ2-5; D perhaps matches TRBD2 (7 bases). The V gene lost 5 bases and the J gene lost 6 bases, with 19 bases spanning the gap. The V gene's germline CDR1 is GTSNPN and CDR2 SVGIG (reference sequence). This CDR3 spans 14 amino acids. The CDR3 DNA follows: TGTGCCTGGTCCAAGGGGGGAGGGGGGAAGACCCAGTACTTC. This gives the protein CAWSKGGGGKTQYF. Complete variable domain (other parts from reference TRBV30 and TRBJ2-5): SQTIHQWPATLVQPVGSPLSLECTVEGTSNPNLYWYRQAAGRGLQLLFYSVGIGQISSEVPQNLSASRPQDRQFILSSKKLLLSDSGFYLCAWSKGGGGKTQYFGPGTRLLVL.

This clonotype was observed at least ten times. This chain links TRBV5-6 with TRBJ1-1; possible D gene TRBD1, 6 bases. This CDR3 region has 14 residues. Trimming removed 0 bases at V and 1 base at J, with 7 bases between. The germline V gene has CDR1 SGHDT and CDR2 YYEEEE. As DNA, the CDR3 is TGTGCCAGCAGCTTGGGGACAGCGAACACTGAAGCTTTCTTT. It encodes CASSLGTANTEAFF.

This clonotype was counted many times. The rearrangement links TRBV18 to TRBJ2-7; 9 bases match TRBD1. Germline CDR1 and CDR2: KGHSH and LQKENI. The CDR3 has 14 amino acids. The V and J ends lost 5 bases and 3 bases, in that order; junction bases with no gene match: 5. CDR3 DNA sequence: TGTGCCAGCTCATCCGGGACAGGGAGCTACGAGCAGTACTTC. This translates into CASSSGTGSYEQYF.

This clonotype was counted at least ten times. The CDR3 nucleotides read TGCGCCAGCAGCTTTACAGGGGGGGGAACTGAAGCTTTCTTT. Translated: CASSFTGGGTEAFF. This rearrangement joins TRBV5-1 to TRBJ1-1; 8 bases agree with TRBD1. Germline CDR1 reads SGHRS; CDR2 reads YFSETQ. The CDR3 contains 14 residues. V trimming: 2 bases; J trimming: 5 bases; junction bases outside the gene matches: 5.

This clonotype appeared many times. The chain carries TRBV5-1 and TRBJ2-5; the match to TRBD1 covers 7 bases. Germline loops: CDR1 SGHRS, CDR2 YFSETQ. V lost 7 bases to trimming and J lost 5 bases; unmatched junction nucleotides: 8. The CDR3 contains 13 residues. The CDR3 loop is CASGRGSEETQYF. CDR3 DNA: TGCGCCAGCGGCAGGGGGAGCGAGGAGACCCAGTACTTC.

V gene TRBV12-3 or TRBV12-4 combines with J gene TRBJ1-1, with D uncertain. This CDR3 is 12 amino acids long. Trimming removed 3 bases at V and 5 bases at J, with 7 bases between. The CDR3 coding sequence is TGTGCCAGCAGTTTTGTAGGTACTGAAGCTTTCTTT. Protein sequence: CASSFVGTEAFF.

This clonotype turned up a few times. The rearrangement links TRBV5-1 to TRBJ2-2; 9 bases are a match to TRBD1. The CDR3 totals 15 residues. The V segment lost 4 bases and the J segment 5 bases; nucleotides outside the gene matches: 6. The V gene's germline CDR1 is SGHRS and CDR2 YFSETQ. The CDR3 loop reads CASSPRTGETGELFF. CDR3 DNA sequence: TGCGCCAGCAGCCCGCGGACAGGGGAGACCGGGGAGCTGTTTTTT.

This clonotype was recorded many times. V usage is TRBV6-6 and J usage is TRBJ2-1, with unresolved D. Germline V gene sequence: CDR1 MNHNY, CDR2 SVGAGI (reference sequence). The CDR3 length is 13 residues. The V end lost 2 bases, the J end lost 3 bases, and 5 bases lay between the germline ends. DNA of the CDR3: TGTGCCAGCAGTTACGGGAACTACAATGAGCAGTTCTTC. Protein sequence: CASSYGNYNEQFF.

This clonotype was recorded many times. The chain recombines TRBV28 with TRBJ2-5; D gene uncertain. Germline V CDR1 and CDR2: MDHEN, SYDVKM. This CDR3 region has 13 residues. V was shortened by 7 bases and J by 4 bases, with 13 bases between the two germline ends. DNA for the CDR3: TGTGCCAGCAAGCAGAGTTGGGGAGAGACCCAGTACTTC. It specifies CASKQSWGETQYF.

This clonotype came up many times. The chain combines TRBV29-1 with TRBJ1-1, with unresolved D. Trimming took 1 base from V and 0 from J, leaving 6 bases between them. Germline V gene data show CDR1 as SQVTM and CDR2 as ANQGSEA. The CDR3 loop spans 13 amino acids. The CDR3 bases are TGCAGCGTTGAAGTGTTGGTGAACACTGAAGCTTTCTTT. Its protein product is CSVEVLVNTEAFF.

In its sample, this clonotype was seen a few times. The chain is built from TRBV27 and TRBJ1-2, with D hard to call. Trimming took off 7 bases at V and 3 bases at J, with 15 bases between the two ends. Germline CDR1 is MNHEY and CDR2 is SMNVEV (reference sequence). CDR3 length equals 14 residues. CDR3 nucleotides: TGTGCCAGCACCTCCTCTCAGGACCACTATGGCTACACCTTC. It translates to CASTSSQDHYGYTF.